Here is one TCR beta chain with its context. The antigen remains unidentified. These data come from a study of cytomegalovirus exposure and HLA in healthy donors. Study-wide points: In a later analysis, parvovirus B19, influenza, CMV and Epstein-Barr virus appeared linked to several top co-occurrence clusters.

A multiplex PCR was run with 60 Vbeta primers and 13 Jbeta primers. Generated by immunoSEQ multiplex PCR, the TCRdb table keeps only in-frame clones and is missing some. Found here are approximately 50,000 clones; the top ten clones hold 9.5% to 15%. This CDR3 has 15 amino acids. Per germline, CDR1 SGHAT and CDR2 FQDESV (reference sequence). Deletions cut 5 bases from V and 8 bases from J, with 19 bases between. The chain recombines TRBV11-1 with TRBJ2-1; TRBD2 might be the D (6 bases). Sequencing was carried out using PBMCs. This TCR derives from a man between 18 and 29 years old in good health and CMV-seropositive. The CDR3 spells CASSPGVVPSDEQFF. The DNA for the CDR3 is TGTGCCAGCAGCCCGGGGGTAGTCCCTTCGGATGAGCAGTTCTTC.